The rows below give T cell receptor beta chains drawn from one sample of a study of beta chain features in type 1 diabetes. Repertoires were generated with immunoSEQ multiplex PCR, while TCRdb's copy carries only in-frame clones and drops some. The sample lists more than 140,000 clones, roughly 10% occurring once. The sample comprised central memory CD4+ T cells from blood. These receptors were taken from a woman aged 40 to 49 in good health. CDR3s include the opening cysteine and the closing phenylalanine or tryptophan. Each record gives: D gene, V gene, CDR3 protein. D genes are given only for firm matches.

>TRBD1|TRBV9
CASSVVRDRGSGSYNEQFF
>.|TRBV5-6
CASSLARYNEQFF
>.|TRBV19
CASKAAGRNTEAFF
>.|TRBV6-5
CASRRTGGSEKLFF
>TRBD1|TRBV18
CASSRQGLGAEQYF
>.|TRBV19
CASSRQLQETQYF
>.|TRBV7-8
CASSLGASTDTQYF
>TRBD2|TRBV15
CATSSGAGGEKTQYF
>.|TRBV5-6
CASSPSLRSTDTQYF
>TRBD1|TRBV5-4
CASSLDRGVHEQYF
>.|TRBV7-2
CASSSGQRNTGELFF
>TRBD2|TRBV5-1
CASSLRGGDQETQYF
>.|TRBV18
CASSIAAYNEQFF
>TRBD1|TRBV2
CASSAPYTTGEGYTF
>TRBD1|TRBV14
CASFHDPDRLYEQYF
>.|TRBV25-1
CASSGVGNTIYF
>TRBD1|TRBV6-1
CASRLTGGYEQYF
>.|TRBV5-1
CASSLKPAGELFF
>.|TRBV6-1
CASSATGQETQYF
>TRBD2|TRBV7-2
CASSLGDMAGVQETQYF
>.|TRBV18
CASSWAVGEQYF
>.|TRBV7-9
CASSGRRTGGGYTF
>.|TRBV5-4
CASSLGGAGSTDTQYF
>.|TRBV11-2
CASSKGNAGSMNSPLHF
>.|TRBV5-6
CASSLTGPADTQYF
>TRBD2|TRBV5-1
CASSSSSGGTAYNEQFF
>.|TRBV5-1
CASSLPRDSSYEQYF
>TRBD2|TRBV2
CASSERVAGGVEQFF
>TRBD2|TRBV6-5
CASTGGGYEQYF
>.|TRBV5-6
CASSPFNQETQYF
>.|TRBV5-4
CASRLDSNYGYTF
>.|TRBV7-9
CASSGDQGLSPLHF
>.|TRBV7-2
CASSLDAPGGQPQHF
>.|TRBV7-2
CASSFQGASEAFF
>.|TRBV2
CASTHRKAGGYNEQFF
>TRBD1|TRBV6-5
CASTASGQAYNEQFF
>TRBD1|TRBV9
CASSRYGGTGINQPQHF
>.|TRBV29-1
CSVPRGEETQYF
>TRBD1|TRBV7-2
CASSLGQGLNYGYTF
>.|TRBV10-3
CAISGMGRGEQFF
>.|TRBV5-6
CASSFLAGTPFNTEAFF
>TRBD1|TRBV6-6
CASQPGQGHDGYTF